This T cell receptor (beta chain) was sequenced in a study of long-term antiretroviral therapy in people with HIV. Notes on the study in general: For ART adherence, viral resistance and therapy changes, no data were available.

Concerning this clone: The target antigen is unknown.

Runs used v3.0 of the immunoSEQ assay and were done at survey level. It was 40,000-50,000 T-cell genomes per sample that sequencing targeted. Assay used: immunoSEQ multiplex PCR; TCRdb lists only in-frame clones, some missing. The table records roughly 50,000 clones, about 80% of them present only once. Trimming stripped 0 bases from V and 5 bases from J, with 13 bases between. CDR1 and CDR2 from the germline V gene are MNHEY and SVGAGI. The CDR3 length is 15 residues. Per donor, at least one pre-ART and at least two post-ART PBMC samples were obtained. Sequencing used unsorted PBMCs, obtained 0.8 years after starting antiretroviral therapy. The chain uses TRBV6-5 and TRBJ2-5; possibly TRBD2 for D (5 bases). The clonotype comes from a woman under 30 with HIV. This CDR3 reads CASSYSTGVGETQYF. CDR3 coding DNA: TGTGCCAGCAGTTACTCGACCGGGGTAGGGGAGACCCAGTACTTC.